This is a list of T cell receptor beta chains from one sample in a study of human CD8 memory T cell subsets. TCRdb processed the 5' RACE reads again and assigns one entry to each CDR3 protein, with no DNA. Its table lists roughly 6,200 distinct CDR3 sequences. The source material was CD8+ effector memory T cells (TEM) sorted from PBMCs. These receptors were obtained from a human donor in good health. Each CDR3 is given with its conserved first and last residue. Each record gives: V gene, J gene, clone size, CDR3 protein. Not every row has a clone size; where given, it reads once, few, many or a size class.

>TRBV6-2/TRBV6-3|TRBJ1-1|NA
CASSYGRLGGSTEAFF
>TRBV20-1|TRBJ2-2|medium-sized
CSAQNRDAGELFF
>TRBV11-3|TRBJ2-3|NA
CASSRGQGVVDTQYF
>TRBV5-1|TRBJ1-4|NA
CASSSYQSNEKLFF
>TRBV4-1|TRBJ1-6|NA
CASSHWTATYNSPLHF
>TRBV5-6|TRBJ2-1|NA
CASSQGGGSYNEQFF
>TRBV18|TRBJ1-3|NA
CASSHPLQRARNTIYF
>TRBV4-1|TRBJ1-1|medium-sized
CASSTPGTGVTEAFF
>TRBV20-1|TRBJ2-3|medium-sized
CSARDRGDLADTQYF
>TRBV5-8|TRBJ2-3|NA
CASSSRGTGDTDTQYF
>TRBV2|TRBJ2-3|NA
CASQGPPTDTQYF
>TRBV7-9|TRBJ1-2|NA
CASSLDGYRSYGYTF
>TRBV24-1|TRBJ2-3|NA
CATSDFTSTSSTDTQYF
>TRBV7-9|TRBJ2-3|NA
CASSPRLAGDVPERTDTQYF
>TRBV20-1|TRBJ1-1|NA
CSARDLPARGGDTEAFF
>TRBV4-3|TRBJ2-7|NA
CASSYYRGRLDEQYF
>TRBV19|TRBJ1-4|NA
CASTHRDSGEKLFF
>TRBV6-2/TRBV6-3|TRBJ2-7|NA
CASSYRAGESYEQYF
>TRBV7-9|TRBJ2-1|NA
CASSTNRDGSYNEQFF
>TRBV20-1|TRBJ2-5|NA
CSARRGREAETQYF
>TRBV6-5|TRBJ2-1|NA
CASSRDRYNEQFF
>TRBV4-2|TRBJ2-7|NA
CASSQEPLAGGTPYEQYF
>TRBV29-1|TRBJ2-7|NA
CSVEGGGQGLDYEQYF
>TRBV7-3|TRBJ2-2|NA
CASSSDTGELFF
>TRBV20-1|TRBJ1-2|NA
CSARGWDTYGYTF